This T cell receptor (beta chain) was recovered during a study of radiotherapy plus CTLA-4 blockade in lung cancer. Overall study: Objective responses were documented in around 18% of patients, with disease control in roughly 30%.

In the case of this clone: The antigen is unknown.

Per the germline V gene, CDR1 is SQVTM and CDR2 is ANQGSEA. This CDR3 region has 13 residues. Trimming left V 5 bases short and J 0 bases short, with 8 bases between. Focal radiation plus CTLA-4 blockade with ipilimumab was administered to patients who had chemo-refractory metastatic non-small-cell lung cancer. Overall study results and limits: Among reported predictors of response, early blood T cell clone dynamics with interferon-beta performed best. TCR clones from tumors expanded in blood after radiotherapy plus ipilimumab.

The repertoire was sequenced with immunoSEQ multiplex PCR; TCRdb's copy has only in-frame clones and lacks some. The sample lists more than 90,000 clones; approximately 86% were seen once. This rearrangement joins TRBV29-1 to TRBJ2-4; D is unclear. The sequenced sample was peripheral blood, obtained from a patient treated with radiotherapy plus ipilimumab. This receptor was obtained from a human donor with non-small cell lung cancer that progressed on radiotherapy plus ipilimumab. The CDR3 region has the DNA TGCAGCGTTAAGGAACTAGCCAAAAACATTCAGTACTTC. It codes for CSVKELAKNIQYF.